What follows is one T cell receptor (beta chain) and its context. No antigen is known for it. With 4 bases clipped from V and 3 bases from J, the junction kept 9 bases outside the gene matches. The length of the CDR3 is 16 residues. Germline V gene data show CDR1 as SGHDT and CDR2 as YYEEEE. The PCR had 60 Vbeta and 13 Jbeta primers. Measured with immunoSEQ multiplex PCR; TCRdb has only the in-frame clones, and not every one. Here the sample spans 140,000 or so clones, more than 60% being singletons. The data derive from a study of cytomegalovirus exposure and HLA in healthy donors. General study findings and limits: Most TCR sequences were rare, but some public TCRs occurred in many donors. In vitro assays verified that three CMV-associated chains recognized CMV antigens specifically. Analysis performed later found roughly 18,000 TCR beta sequences associated with HLA alleles at 0.05 false discovery rate.

Input material: PBMCs. V gene TRBV5-6 combines with J gene TRBJ1-1; 10 positions match TRBD1. The TCR sequence derives from a woman aged 60 to 75 in good health and CMV-seronegative. DNA of the CDR3: TGTGCCAGCAGCCAACCCTCCGGGACAGGGGACACTGAAGCTTTCTTT. Amino acid sequence: CASSQPSGTGDTEAFF. Variable domain in full (rest from reference TRBV5-6 and TRBJ1-1): DAGVTQSPTHLIKTRGQQVTLRCSPKSGHDTVSWYQQALGQGPQFIFQYYEEEERQRGNFPDRFSGHQFPNYSSELNVNALLLGDSALYLCASSQPSGTGDTEAFFGQGTRLTVV.